This TCR beta chain was recorded in a study of T-cell memory formation after mild COVID-19. The sample holds a few counts of this clonotype. The V and J ends lost 3 bases and 4 bases respectively, with 20 bases between them. Germline V gives CDR1 SGDLS, CDR2 YYNGEE. This CDR3 contains 18 residues. cDNA libraries for TCR alpha and TCR beta, carrying sample barcodes and UMIs, came from 5'RACE with constant-segment primers. Via MiXCR, TCRdb re-called the 5' RACE reads, giving one row per CDR3 protein. Of hundreds of thousands of distinct CDR3 sequences listed, around 17% are singletons. Specimen: PBMCs or a T cell subset sorted from them (not recorded which). This receptor was obtained from an adult woman who had mild COVID-19 (a few samples of this study predate the infection). Cell type and time point are not known. This chain joins TRBV9 and TRBJ1-6; D is unresolved. CDR3 in DNA: TGTGCCAGCAGCGCGGCCAATAATCCTGGCGTTTATAATTCACCCCTCCACTTT. It is translated as CASSAANNPGVYNSPLHF.